Presented here are 12 T cell receptor beta chains from one specimen sequenced in a study of T cell responses to AZD1222 COVID-19 vaccine. Sequencing was performed with immunoSEQ multiplex PCR; in TCRdb, only in-frame clones are kept and a portion is missing. The sample carries around 140,000 clones, 91% recorded once. Sequenced here: peripheral blood, sampled 28 days after the second AZD1222 dose. These receptor sequences come from an adult who received the AZD1222 COVID-19 vaccine.

The genes are TRBV6-4 and TRBJ1-5; TRBD1 matches at 7 bases. The V gene end was trimmed by 6 bases and the J gene end by 2 bases; junction bases not matched to a gene: 10. This CDR3 has 16 amino acids. Germline V lookup: CDR1 MRHNA, CDR2 SNTAGT. CDR3 in amino acids: CASSIEGGEGNQPQHF. Written as DNA, the CDR3 is TGTGCCAGCAGCATTGAAGGGGGCGAGGGCAATCAGCCCCAGCATTTT.

In this sample, this clone turned up a few times. The chain carries TRBV9 and TRBJ2-7; D is undetermined. CDR1 and CDR2 (germline): SGDLS, YYNGEE. The length of the CDR3 is 14 residues. V shed 3 bases and J shed 5 bases, with 15 bases lying between them. This chain's CDR3 is CASSAPSRNHEQYF. Here the CDR3 DNA reads TGTGCCAGCAGCGCCCCGTCCCGAAACCACGAGCAGTACTTC.

The V and J genes are TRBV10-3 and TRBJ2-3; D call uncertain. This CDR3 has 11 amino acids. Per germline, CDR1 ENHRY and CDR2 SYGVKD. V was trimmed by 2 bases and J by 6 bases, leaving 3 bases between them. CDR3 sequence (DNA): TGTGCCATCAGTGAGGGGGATACGCAGTATTTT. Its protein is CAISEGDTQYF.

The chain employs TRBV6-4 and TRBJ1-1; 9 nucleotides line up with TRBD1. The germline V gene has CDR1 MRHNA and CDR2 SNTAGT. V was pared by 5 bases and J by 11 bases, with 9 bases of the junction left unmatched. The CDR3 contains 13 residues. The CDR3 loop is CASSTETGGEAFF. As DNA, the CDR3 is TGTGCCAGCAGTACAGAGACAGGGGGTGAGGCTTTCTTT.

This clone was picked up one time. The chain is built from TRBV25-1 and TRBJ1-6; unclear D gene. V lost 5 bases, J lost 9 bases, and 14 bases lay in between. The CDR3 is 14 residues long. CDR1 and CDR2 from the germline V gene are MGHDK and SYGVNS. The DNA of the CDR3 is TGTGCCAGCAGTCCGAACCCCTCTCGTTCACCCCTCCACTTT. This sequence encodes CASSPNPSRSPLHF.

The V and J genes are TRBV6-1 and TRBJ1-2; D is unresolved. CDR1 MNHNS and CDR2 SASEGT come from the germline V gene. The CDR3 is 13 residues long. With 2 bases removed from V and 0 bases from J, the gap between germline ends came to 4 bases. The CDR3 DNA sequence: TGTGCCAGCAGTGAAACCCCTAACTATGGCTACACCTTC. Translating it yields CASSETPNYGYTF.

The gene calls are TRBV6-5 and TRBJ2-3; 12 bases map to TRBD2. The ends lost 6 bases at V and 6 bases at J; junction bases unmatched: 7. Germline lookup yields CDR1 MNHEY and CDR2 SVGAGI. The CDR3 is 15 residues long. CDR3 sequence reads: CASRGLAGKIDTQYF. The CDR3 DNA sequence: TGTGCCAGCAGAGGACTAGCGGGGAAAATCGATACGCAGTATTTT.

The chain carries TRBV4-2 and TRBJ2-7; 9 bases map to TRBD2. The germline V gene has CDR1 LGHNA and CDR2 YNFKEQ. With 0 bases clipped from V and 3 bases from J, the junction kept 9 bases outside the gene matches. This CDR3 has 17 residues. CDR3 in amino acids: CASSQDRSGTSRYEQYF. The DNA for the CDR3 is TGTGCCAGCAGCCAAGATAGGAGCGGGACTAGCCGCTACGAGCAGTACTTC.

The CDR3 DNA follows: TGTGCCAGCAGTCCCCTCCGAATTTCAACCGACGACAATGAGCAGTTCTTC. It encodes CASSPLRISTDDNEQFF. The chain is built from TRBV27 and TRBJ2-1; no firm D call. This CDR3 contains 17 residues. Trimming left V 5 bases short and J 5 bases short, with 22 bases between. The germline gives CDR1 MNHEY, CDR2 SMNVEV (reference sequence).

The V gene is TRBV5-1, the J gene TRBJ1-2; TRBD1 matches 8 bases. The CDR3 spans 13 residues. V was clipped by 3 bases and J by 10 bases; unmatched bases: 8. Germline-derived CDR1 and CDR2 are SGHRS and YFSETQ. The CDR3 protein is CASSSRDRSDYTF. CDR3 in DNA: TGCGCCAGCAGCTCCCGGGACAGGTCCGACTACACCTTC.

The rearrangement joins TRBV30 to TRBJ2-5, with 9 bases fitting TRBD1. Germline values: CDR1 GTSNPN, CDR2 SVGIG (reference sequence). There are 17 residues in the CDR3. V dropped 3 bases and J dropped 3; count of bases not matched to a gene: 14. CDR3 bases: TGTGCCTGGAGGTCGACTTACCGGGGACAGGGAGAAGAGACCCAGTACTTC. Translated, it gives CAWRSTYRGQGEETQYF.

This clone was observed a handful of times. The same CDR3 can be traced to other DNA sequences in this sample. As DNA, the CDR3 is TGTGCCAGCAGCTTCGGGACAGGGTACGAGCAGTACTTC. Translated, it gives CASSFGTGYEQYF. V gene TRBV7-3 combines with J gene TRBJ2-7, with 9 bases fitting TRBD1. The germline V gene encodes CDR1 SGHTA and CDR2 FQGTGA. J lost 4 bases, V lost 3 bases, and 1 base had no gene match. There are 13 residues in the CDR3.